Following are 21 T cell receptor beta chains from one sample sequenced in a study of shared clonotypes between healthy human individuals. Assay used: immunoSEQ multiplex PCR; TCRdb lists only in-frame clones, some missing. The sample carries over a million clones, roughly 96% recorded once. Specimen: naive CD4+ T cells sorted from blood. Indicated subset: CD45RA+ positively selected. The source is a man aged 25-45 years in good health.

The chain uses TRBV30 and TRBJ1-1, with D unresolved. Germline V CDR1 and CDR2: GTSNPN, SVGIG (reference sequence). The CDR3 contains 13 residues. Trimming pared 8 bases from V and 0 bases from J, leaving 13 bases between. CDR3 loop: CARQATVNTEAFF. CDR3 nucleotide sequence: TGTGCCCGGCAAGCGACGGTGAACACTGAAGCTTTCTTT. The full variable domain, in which reference TRBV30 and TRBJ1-1 provide the parts outside the CDR3, is SQTIHQWPATLVQPVGSPLSLECTVEGTSNPNLYWYRQAAGRGLQLLFYSVGIGQISSEVPQNLSASRPQDRQFILSSKKLLLSDSGFYLCARQATVNTEAFFGQGTRLTVV.

The chain uses TRBV6-5 and TRBJ2-1, with D uncertain. Trimming pared 1 base from V and 6 bases from J, leaving 10 bases between. The CDR3 totals 14 residues. CDR1 is MNHEY and CDR2 is SVGAGI in the germline V gene. CDR3 in amino acids: CASSYYGPLNEQFF. The DNA of the CDR3 is TGTGCCAGCAGTTACTACGGACCCCTCAATGAGCAGTTCTTC.

V gene TRBV19 combines with J gene TRBJ2-7, with a possible D match to TRBD1 (5 bases). Germline CDR1 reads LNHDA; CDR2 reads SQIVND (reference sequence). The V end was cut by 1 base, the J end by 3 bases, with 13 bases between. The length of the CDR3 is 15 residues. The CDR3 nucleotides read TGTGCCAGTAGTATAGTCCCTGACAGAATCTACGAGCAGTACTTC. Translated: CASSIVPDRIYEQYF.

The CDR3 DNA reads as TGTGCCAGCAGTGAGGGACAGAGCAATCAGCCCCAGCATTTT. Amino acid sequence: CASSEGQSNQPQHF. This sequence joins TRBV27 and TRBJ1-5; 7 bases line up with TRBD1. CDR3 length equals 14 residues. In germline, CDR1 is MNHEY, CDR2 SMNVEV (reference sequence). The V gene end was trimmed by 5 bases and the J gene end by 1 base; junction bases not matched to a gene: 2.

This chain connects TRBV6-5 to TRBJ2-7, with D tentatively TRBD1 or TRBD2 (5 bases each). Trimming left V 4 bases short and J 7 bases short, with 8 bases between. The CDR3 totals 11 residues. Germline CDR1 reads MNHEY; CDR2 reads SVGAGI. The CDR3 loop is CASSLWGEQYF. The CDR3 nucleotides read TGTGCCAGCAGTTTGTGGGGGGAGCAGTACTTC.

The genes are TRBV7-2 and TRBJ2-2; 11 bases match TRBD2. The CDR3 contains 15 residues. Germline CDR1 is SGHTA and CDR2 is FQGNSA. The ends lost 4 bases at V and 5 bases at J; junction bases unmatched: 3. CDR3 sequence: CASSSSSGRTGELFF. For the CDR3, the DNA is TGTGCCAGCAGCTCTTCTAGCGGGAGGACCGGGGAGCTGTTTTTT.

The rearrangement joins TRBV14 to TRBJ2-1, with 7 bases identical to TRBD2. The CDR3 has 20 residues. J gave up 6 bases and V 4 bases, and 24 bases lay outside the gene matches. The germline CDR1 and CDR2 sequences are SGHDN and FVKESK. The CDR3 coding sequence is TGTGCCAGCAGCCCCAGGATCAAATGGATAAGCGGGGACTCGTTCAATGAGCAGTTCTTC. Its protein is CASSPRIKWISGDSFNEQFF.

This chain joins TRBV15 and TRBJ1-2; D is ambiguous. CDR1 and CDR2 (germline): LNHNV, YYDKDF (reference sequence). Trimming pared 0 bases from V and 8 bases from J, leaving 10 bases between. CDR3 length equals 13 residues. CDR3 bases: TGTGCCACCAGCAGAGATGTAGACGACGGCTACACCTTC. Translating it yields CATSRDVDDGYTF.

V is TRBV23-1 and J is TRBJ1-5; 9 bases are a match to TRBD1. TRBV23-1 is identified as an open reading frame with a role that is uncertain. The CDR3 spans 17 residues. The V gene end was trimmed by 3 bases and the J gene end by 0 bases; junction bases not matched to a gene: 6. The CDR3 loop is CASSHLDRGASNQPQHF. The DNA of the CDR3 is TGCGCCAGCAGTCACCTCGACAGGGGGGCTAGCAATCAGCCCCAGCATTTT.

V gene TRBV5-1 combines with J gene TRBJ2-4; D gene ambiguous. CDR3 length: 18 amino acids. CDR1 is SGHRS, CDR2 YFSETQ, per germline. With 1 base removed from V and 1 base from J, the gap between germline ends came to 18 bases. CDR3 nucleotides: TGCGCCAGCAGCTTGTTTACCCCCCTTGAGAATGCCAAAAACATTCAGTACTTC. The encoded protein is CASSLFTPLENAKNIQYF.

This clone was recorded only once. V usage is TRBV7-6 and J usage is TRBJ2-7; 11 nucleotides line up with TRBD2. This CDR3 spans 19 amino acids. V shed 3 bases, J shed 3 bases, and the junction held 16 bases outside the gene matches. Looked up from germline, CDR1 is SGHVS and CDR2 is FNYEAQ. CDR3 residues: CASSLISGRASKTYYEQYF. Written as DNA, the CDR3 is TGTGCCAGCAGCTTGATTAGCGGGAGGGCCTCAAAGACGTACTACGAGCAGTACTTC.

CDR3: CASSTPRDSRRNTIYF. The CDR3 region has the DNA TGTGCCAGCAGCACCCCTCGGGACAGCCGGAGAAACACCATATATTTT. The chain employs TRBV11-2 and TRBJ1-3, with 7 positions matching TRBD1. The length of the CDR3 is 16 residues. Germline values: CDR1 SGHAT, CDR2 FQNNGV. Trimming cost V 5 bases and J 5 bases; bases outside gene matches: 12.

The rearrangement joins TRBV5-5 to TRBJ1-1; TRBD1 is a possible D gene (6 bases). From germline, CDR1 is SGHKS and CDR2 YYEKEE (reference sequence). This CDR3 is 13 amino acids long. V was pared by 4 bases and J by 5 bases, with 12 bases between. The CDR3 DNA is TGTGCCAGCAGCCACGGGGGCGGAACTGAAGCTTTCTTT. This codes for CASSHGGGTEAFF.

The V and J genes are TRBV18 and TRBJ1-2, with a tentative D call TRBD1 (5 bases). This CDR3 spans 15 amino acids. The V and J ends lost 2 bases and 3 bases respectively, with 13 bases between them. Germline V CDR1 and CDR2: KGHSH, LQKENI. The CDR3 sequence: CASSPVGGSDYGYTF. CDR3 coding DNA: TGTGCCAGCTCACCAGTGGGGGGAAGCGACTATGGCTACACCTTC.

The genes are TRBV28 and TRBJ1-5, with TRBD1 identical over 8 bases. Germline CDR1 and CDR2: MDHEN and SYDVKM. The CDR3 runs 16 residues. The J segment lost 1 base and the V segment lost 2 bases, leaving 4 bases of the junction unmatched. CDR3 region: CASSLAGGASNQPQHF. In DNA form, the CDR3 reads TGTGCCAGCAGTTTAGCAGGGGGCGCGAGCAATCAGCCCCAGCATTTT.

The chain recombines TRBV5-4 with TRBJ1-1, with D perhaps TRBD1 (5 bases). This CDR3 comprises 14 residues. Trimming cost V 3 bases and J 0 bases, with 9 bases left between them. The V gene's germline CDR1 is SGHNT and CDR2 YYREEE (reference sequence). The CDR3 is CASSSPQVNTEAFF. The CDR3 nucleotides are TGTGCCAGCAGCTCACCACAGGTGAACACTGAAGCTTTCTTT.

The CDR3 loop is CASTDFGGAEGYTF. The CDR3 DNA sequence: TGTGCCAGCACCGACTTTGGCGGGGCGGAAGGCTACACCTTC. This sequence joins TRBV7-2 and TRBJ1-2; D possibly corresponds to TRBD1 (5 bases). The CDR3 runs 14 residues. V was pared by 7 bases and J by 8 bases, with 20 bases between. Germline CDR1 reads SGHTA; CDR2 reads FQGNSA.

The chain uses TRBV6-6 and TRBJ1-4, with a weak D call TRBD1 (5 bases). Trimming stripped 5 bases from V and 0 bases from J, with 13 bases between. This CDR3 spans 16 amino acids. Germline CDR1 MNHNY, CDR2 SVGAGI (reference sequence). The CDR3 DNA is TGTGCCAGCAGTCACCCCGGGACTGCAACTAATGAAAAACTGTTTTTT. Translating gives CASSHPGTATNEKLFF.

In DNA, the CDR3 is TGTGCCACCCGCGGGGGGCAATCCTACGAGCAGTACTTC. This gives the protein CATRGGQSYEQYF. This rearrangement joins TRBV10-3 to TRBJ2-7; 8 bases agree with TRBD2. Germline values: CDR1 ENHRY, CDR2 SYGVKD. The J segment lost 1 base and the V segment lost 10 bases, leaving 6 bases of the junction unmatched. The CDR3 contains 13 residues.

The chain carries TRBV11-3 and TRBJ2-5; D gene unclear. Germline V lookup: CDR1 SGHNT, CDR2 YENEEA. V gave up 1 base and J gave up 2 bases, with 5 bases separating them. CDR3 size: 13 residues. The DNA for the CDR3 is TGTGCCAGCAGCTTAGCAAGACAAGAGACCCAGTACTTC. Protein: CASSLARQETQYF.

This chain connects TRBV2 to TRBJ2-3; the D is unclear. Germline V CDR1 and CDR2: SNHLY, FYNNEI. V gave up 7 bases and J gave up 6 bases, with 5 bases separating them. The CDR3 contains 10 residues. The CDR3 sequence: CASKLDTQYF. CDR3 in DNA: TGTGCCAGCAAGTTGGATACGCAGTATTTT.